The entry below describes one TCR beta chain. The antigen remains undetermined. The data are from a study of cytomegalovirus exposure and HLA in healthy donors. The wider study: Among the 400 or so donors who were genotyped, over 70% fell in the genetic ancestry cluster that is associated with self-reported Caucasian donors. Study-wide points: According to reports, the classifier identified cytomegalovirus status with high specificity and sensitivity. Some V segments could not be told apart, so they were left out, TRBV6-2 and TRBV6-3 among them.

CDR3 length equals 15 residues. CDR1 and CDR2 from the germline V gene are MNHEY and SMNVEV (reference sequence). V lost 2 bases and J 4 bases, leaving 14 bases between the germline ends. 13 Jbeta primers and 60 Vbeta primers were used for the PCR. Sequencing used immunoSEQ multiplex PCR; TCRdb keeps in-frame clones, though not all of them. The repertoire holds about 140,000 clones, nearly 80% seen once, with 2% to 2.5% in the top ten. Sequencing was performed on PBMCs. This sequence joins TRBV27 and TRBJ2-5; D may be TRBD2 (5 bases). This TCR was recovered from a man aged 25 to 40 in good health and CMV-seronegative. CDR3 protein: CASSLRASGRETQYF. The CDR3 coding sequence is TGTGCCAGCAGTTTAAGGGCAAGCGGAAGAGAGACCCAGTACTTC.